This T cell receptor (beta chain) was obtained from a study of T cells in Graves' hyperthyroidism and ophthalmopathy. Amplification of TCR beta CDR3 regions was performed using RNA transcripts as template. In the first-round RT-PCR of the TCR CDR3, the HTBI primer set was used. MiXCR, run by TCRdb on the multiplex PCR reads, gives a single entry per CDR3 protein. The repertoire includes about 180,000 distinct CDR3 sequences, approximately 15% of them detected once, and 25% to 35% sits in the top ten. Study findings and constraints: By a 13 V-J model, ophthalmopathy was set apart from stable hyperthyroidism.

CDR3 length equals 15 residues. Looked up from germline, CDR1 is PRHDT and CDR2 is FYEKMQ (reference sequence). Trimming removed 5 bases at V and 2 bases at J, with 13 bases between. This clonotype was found many times. The antigen is not known. Orbital computed tomography, thyroid ultrasound, serum thyroxine and TRAb, and clinical symptoms together informed the diagnoses. The sequence derives from a woman aged 50 to 65 with Graves' hyperthyroidism. The chain uses TRBV13 and TRBJ2-1; tentatively, D is TRBD1 (7 bases). The sequenced sample consisted of blood. The CDR3 loop is CASSRGGGPYNEQFF. The CDR3 DNA follows: TGTGCCAGCAGCCGCGGAGGGGGCCCCTACAATGAGCAGTTCTTC.